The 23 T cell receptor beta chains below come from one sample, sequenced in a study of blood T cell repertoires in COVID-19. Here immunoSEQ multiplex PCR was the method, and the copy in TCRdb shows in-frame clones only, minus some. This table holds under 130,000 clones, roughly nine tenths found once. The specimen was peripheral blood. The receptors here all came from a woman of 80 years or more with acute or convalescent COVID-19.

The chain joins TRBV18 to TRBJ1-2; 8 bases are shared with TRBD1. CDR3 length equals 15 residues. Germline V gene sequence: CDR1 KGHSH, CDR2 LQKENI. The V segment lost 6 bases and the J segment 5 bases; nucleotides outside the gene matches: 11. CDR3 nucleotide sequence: TGTGCCAGCTCCACCGGGCAGGGGGCAAGTTATGGCTACACCTTC. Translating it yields CASSTGQGASYGYTF.

In nucleotides, the CDR3 is TGTGCCAGCAGCCCAATACGGGGGGCAATTCAAGAGACCCAGTACTTC. Residues: CASSPIRGAIQETQYF. The J gene is TRBJ2-5, the V gene TRBV11-2, with D tentatively TRBD2 (7 bases). This CDR3 is 16 amino acids long. Germline CDR1 SGHAT, CDR2 FQNNGV. V dropped 5 bases and J dropped 2 bases, with 18 bases sitting between them.

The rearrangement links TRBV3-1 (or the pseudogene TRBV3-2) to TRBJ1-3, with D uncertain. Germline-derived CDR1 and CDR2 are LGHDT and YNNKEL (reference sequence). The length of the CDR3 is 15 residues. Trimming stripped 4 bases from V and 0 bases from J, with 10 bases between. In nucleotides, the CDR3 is TGTGCCAGCAGCCCTCTGGAGCTCTCTGGAAACACCATATATTTT. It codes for CASSPLELSGNTIYF.

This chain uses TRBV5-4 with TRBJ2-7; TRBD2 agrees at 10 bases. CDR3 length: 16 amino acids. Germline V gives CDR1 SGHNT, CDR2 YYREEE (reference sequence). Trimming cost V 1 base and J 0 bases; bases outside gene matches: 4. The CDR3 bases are TGTGCCAGCAGCTTGACTAGCGGGGTGAACTCCTACGAGCAGTACTTC. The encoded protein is CASSLTSGVNSYEQYF.

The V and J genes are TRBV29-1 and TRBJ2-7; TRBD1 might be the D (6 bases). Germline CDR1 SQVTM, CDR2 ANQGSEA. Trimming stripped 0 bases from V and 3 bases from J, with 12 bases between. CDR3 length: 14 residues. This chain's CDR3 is CSVEDSPRGYEQYF. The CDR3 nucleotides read TGCAGCGTTGAAGATTCCCCCAGGGGCTACGAGCAGTACTTC.

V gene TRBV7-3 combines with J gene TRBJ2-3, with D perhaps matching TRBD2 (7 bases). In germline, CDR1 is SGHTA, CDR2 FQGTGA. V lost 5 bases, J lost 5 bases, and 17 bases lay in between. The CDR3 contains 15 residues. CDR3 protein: CASSPMGGGGDTQYF. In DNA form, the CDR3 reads TGTGCCAGCAGCCCCATGGGGGGGGGCGGAGATACGCAGTATTTT.

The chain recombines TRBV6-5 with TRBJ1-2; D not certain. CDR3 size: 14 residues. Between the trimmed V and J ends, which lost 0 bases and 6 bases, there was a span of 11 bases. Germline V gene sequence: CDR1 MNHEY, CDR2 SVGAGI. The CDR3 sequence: CASSYSTGDNGYTF. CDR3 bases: TGTGCCAGCAGTTACTCGACCGGGGATAATGGCTACACCTTC.

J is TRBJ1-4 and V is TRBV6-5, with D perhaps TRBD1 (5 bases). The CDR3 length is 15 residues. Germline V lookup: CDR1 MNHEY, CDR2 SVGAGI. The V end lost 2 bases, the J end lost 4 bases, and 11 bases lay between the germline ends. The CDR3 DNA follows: TGTGCCAGCAGTTACCAGGGCGAGGATAATGAAAAACTGTTTTTT. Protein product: CASSYQGEDNEKLFF.

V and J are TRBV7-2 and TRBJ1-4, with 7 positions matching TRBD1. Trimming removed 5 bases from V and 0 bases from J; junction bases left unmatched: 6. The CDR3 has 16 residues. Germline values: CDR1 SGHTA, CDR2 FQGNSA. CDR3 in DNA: TGTGCCAGCAGCAAGGACAGGCCTGCAACTAATGAAAAACTGTTTTTT. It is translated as CASSKDRPATNEKLFF.

The CDR3 spells CASSSRVGGGNEQFF. The CDR3 DNA reads TGCGCCAGCAGCTCCAGGGTAGGGGGCGGGAATGAGCAGTTCTTC. This rearrangement joins TRBV5-1 to TRBJ2-1; 7 bases fit TRBD1. With 3 bases clipped from V and 7 bases from J, the junction kept 10 bases outside the gene matches. This CDR3 is 15 amino acids long. Germline loops: CDR1 SGHRS, CDR2 YFSETQ. Supplemented by reference TRBV5-1 and TRBJ2-1, the full variable domain reads KAGVTQTPRYLIKTRGQQVTLSCSPISGHRSVSWYQQTPGQGLQFLFEYFSETQRNKGNFPGRFSGRQFSNSRSEMNVSTLELGDSALYLCASSSRVGGGNEQFFGPGTRLTVL.

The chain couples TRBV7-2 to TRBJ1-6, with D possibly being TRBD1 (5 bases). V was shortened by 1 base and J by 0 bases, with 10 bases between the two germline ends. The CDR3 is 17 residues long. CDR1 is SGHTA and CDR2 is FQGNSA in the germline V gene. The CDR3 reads CASSLVQGSSYNSPLHF. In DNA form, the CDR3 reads TGTGCCAGCAGCTTAGTTCAGGGTAGCTCCTATAATTCACCCCTCCACTTT.

CDR3 coding DNA: TGTGCCAGCAGCCAACGTCCGGGAGACACCGCGAACACTGAAGCTTTCTTT. This gives the protein CASSQRPGDTANTEAFF. The rearrangement links TRBV4-2 to TRBJ1-1; no definite D call. The CDR3 totals 17 residues. V lost 2 bases and J lost 1, with 17 bases in between. Per the germline V gene, CDR1 is LGHNA and CDR2 is YNFKEQ.

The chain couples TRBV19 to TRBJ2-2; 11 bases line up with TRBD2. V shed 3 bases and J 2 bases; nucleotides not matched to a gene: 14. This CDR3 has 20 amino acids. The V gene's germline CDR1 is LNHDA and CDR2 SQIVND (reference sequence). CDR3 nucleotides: TGTGCCAGTAGTATTGCCCGCTGGCTAGCGGGGGGCCGAAACACCGGGGAGCTGTTTTTT. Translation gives CASSIARWLAGGRNTGELFF.

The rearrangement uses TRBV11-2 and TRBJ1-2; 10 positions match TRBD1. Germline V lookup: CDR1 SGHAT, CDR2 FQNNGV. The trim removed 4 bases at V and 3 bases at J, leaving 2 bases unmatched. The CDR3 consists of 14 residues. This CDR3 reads CASSWDRGDYGYTF. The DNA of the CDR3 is TGTGCCAGCAGCTGGGACAGGGGTGACTATGGCTACACCTTC.

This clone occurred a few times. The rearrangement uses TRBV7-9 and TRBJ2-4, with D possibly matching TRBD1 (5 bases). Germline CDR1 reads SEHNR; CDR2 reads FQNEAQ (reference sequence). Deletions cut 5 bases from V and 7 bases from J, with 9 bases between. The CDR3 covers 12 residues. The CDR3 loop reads CASSQSGNIQYF. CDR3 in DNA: TGTGCCAGCAGCCAATCAGGGAACATTCAGTACTTC.

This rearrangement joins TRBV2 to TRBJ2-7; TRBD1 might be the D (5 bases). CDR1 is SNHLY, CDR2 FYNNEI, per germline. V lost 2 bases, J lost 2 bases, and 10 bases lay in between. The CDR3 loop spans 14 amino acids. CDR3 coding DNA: TGTGCCAGCAGTGAATGGGGCTCCACCTACGAGCAGTACTTC. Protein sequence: CASSEWGSTYEQYF.

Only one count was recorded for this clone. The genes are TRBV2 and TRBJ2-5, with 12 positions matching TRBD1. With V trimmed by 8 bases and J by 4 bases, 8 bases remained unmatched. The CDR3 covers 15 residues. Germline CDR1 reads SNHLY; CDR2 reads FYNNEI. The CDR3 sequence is CASRDRGQPRETQYF. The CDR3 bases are TGTGCCAGCCGGGACAGGGGGCAACCAAGAGAGACCCAGTACTTC.

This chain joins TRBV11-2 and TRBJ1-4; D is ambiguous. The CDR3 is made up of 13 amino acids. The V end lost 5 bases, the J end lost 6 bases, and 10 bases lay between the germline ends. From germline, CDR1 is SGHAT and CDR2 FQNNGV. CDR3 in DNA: TGTGCCAGCAGCCCCCGACAAGATGAAAAACTGTTTTTT. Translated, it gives CASSPRQDEKLFF.

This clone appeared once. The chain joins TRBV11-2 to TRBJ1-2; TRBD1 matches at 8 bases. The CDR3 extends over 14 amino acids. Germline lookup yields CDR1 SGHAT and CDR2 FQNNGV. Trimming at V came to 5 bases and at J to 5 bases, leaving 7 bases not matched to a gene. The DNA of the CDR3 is TGTGCCAGCAGCAGGGGGACAGGAGTTTATGGCTACACCTTC. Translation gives CASSRGTGVYGYTF.

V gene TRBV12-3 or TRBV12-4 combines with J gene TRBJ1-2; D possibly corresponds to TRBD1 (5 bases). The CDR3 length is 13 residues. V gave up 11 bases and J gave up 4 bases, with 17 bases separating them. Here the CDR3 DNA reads TGTGCCGGCACCCAGGGCGTCCCCTATGGCTACACCTTC. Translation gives CAGTQGVPYGYTF.

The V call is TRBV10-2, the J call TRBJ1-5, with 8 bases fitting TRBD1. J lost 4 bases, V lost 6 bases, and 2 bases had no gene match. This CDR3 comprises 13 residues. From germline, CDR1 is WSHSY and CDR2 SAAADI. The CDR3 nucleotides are TGCGCCAGCAGACAGGGGGGGAATCAGCCCCAGCATTTT. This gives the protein CASRQGGNQPQHF.

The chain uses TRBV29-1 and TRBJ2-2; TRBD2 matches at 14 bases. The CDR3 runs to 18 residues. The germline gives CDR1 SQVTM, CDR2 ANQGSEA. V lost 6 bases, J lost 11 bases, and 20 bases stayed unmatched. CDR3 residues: CSVQGTSGGLRRSTELFF. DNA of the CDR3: TGCAGCGTCCAAGGGACTAGCGGGGGACTTAGGCGGTCCACCGAGCTGTTTTTT.

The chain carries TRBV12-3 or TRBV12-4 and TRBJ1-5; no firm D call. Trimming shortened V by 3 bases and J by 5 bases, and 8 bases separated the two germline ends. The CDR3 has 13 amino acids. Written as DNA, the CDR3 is TGTGCCAGCAGTTTTCGGGGAGATCAGCCCCAGCATTTT. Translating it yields CASSFRGDQPQHF.